Below, 32 T cell receptor beta chains from the same sample are listed, as sequenced in a study of tumor-infiltrating lymphocytes in localized non-small cell lung cancer. Some clones are missing from TCRdb's copy, which holds only in-frame ones; the method was immunoSEQ multiplex PCR. The sample gives about 15,000 clones, about 75% of which show up once; around 6.1% is in the top ten. What was sequenced was lung tumor tissue. The receptors originated from a human donor with non-small cell lung cancer.

This clone has only a few counts. V usage is TRBV6-1 and J usage is TRBJ2-7; a possible D gene is TRBD2 (5 bases). Germline V gene data show CDR1 as MNHNS and CDR2 as SASEGT. V gave up 4 bases and J gave up 0 bases, with 7 bases separating them. CDR3 length: 13 residues. The CDR3 loop is CASSGRSSYEQYF. CDR3 nucleotides: TGTGCCAGCAGTGGGAGGAGCTCCTACGAGCAGTACTTC.

This rearrangement joins TRBV19 to TRBJ2-2, with D unclear. V was shortened by 4 bases and J by 1 base, with 10 bases between the two germline ends. The CDR3 is made up of 15 amino acids. CDR1 and CDR2 from the germline V gene are LNHDA and SQIVND (reference sequence). The CDR3 is CASSNLLRNTGELFF. As DNA, the CDR3 is TGTGCCAGTAGTAACCTTCTAAGGAACACCGGGGAGCTGTTTTTT.

The rearrangement links TRBV5-1 to TRBJ2-1; perhaps D is TRBD1 or TRBD2 (5 bases each). The CDR3 totals 16 residues. Germline CDR1 is SGHRS and CDR2 is YFSETQ. Deletions cut 4 bases from V and 5 bases from J, with 19 bases between. The CDR3 nucleotides are TGCGCCAGCAGCCCGGAGAGGGGTTTTCTCGACAATGAGCAGTTCTTC. This codes for CASSPERGFLDNEQFF.

The chain employs TRBV5-4 and TRBJ2-1, with 11 bases matching TRBD2. The CDR3 loop spans 16 amino acids. The V segment lost 4 bases and the J segment 6 bases; nucleotides outside the gene matches: 9. Germline lookup yields CDR1 SGHNT and CDR2 YYREEE (reference sequence). The CDR3 sequence: CASSKLTSGSRNEQFF. CDR3 DNA: TGTGCCAGCAGCAAATTAACTAGCGGGAGCCGCAATGAGCAGTTCTTC.

This clone was counted a single time. The chain recombines TRBV6-1 with TRBJ2-7, with TRBD2 identical over 13 bases. V trimming: 2 bases; J trimming: 4 bases; junction bases outside the gene matches: 2. Germline loops: CDR1 MNHNS, CDR2 SASEGT. The CDR3 contains 15 residues. The CDR3, as DNA: TGTGCCAGCAGTGAATGGACTAGCGGGAGTTACGAGCAGTACTTC. It codes for CASSEWTSGSYEQYF.

V usage is TRBV5-1 and J usage is TRBJ2-1, with D perhaps TRBD2 (7 bases). The CDR3 loop spans 16 amino acids. Trimming left V 0 bases short and J 5 bases short, with 15 bases between. The germline gives CDR1 SGHRS, CDR2 YFSETQ. The DNA for the CDR3 is TGCGCCAGCAGCTTGGCTGGGGGGGCCTACGACAATGAGCAGTTCTTC. Protein product: CASSLAGGAYDNEQFF.

A few counts support this clone. V gene TRBV5-1 combines with J gene TRBJ2-7; weak D call: TRBD1 (6 bases). Trimming took 0 bases from V and 5 from J, leaving 15 bases between them. The CDR3 is made up of 15 amino acids. Per germline, CDR1 SGHRS and CDR2 YFSETQ. Here the CDR3 DNA reads TGCGCCAGCAGCTTGGCCGGGGCAGGGGTGGACGAGCAGTACTTC. Translating gives CASSLAGAGVDEQYF.

The sample holds one count of this clone. This chain joins TRBV7-2 and TRBJ2-3; no clear D. Germline CDR1 and CDR2: SGHTA and FQGNSA. There are 11 residues in the CDR3. V lost 11 bases and J lost 0, with 6 bases in between. CDR3 sequence reads: CASTSTDTQYF. DNA for the CDR3: TGTGCCTCTACTAGCACAGATACGCAGTATTTT. Combining the CDR3 with reference TRBV7-2 and TRBJ2-3 gives the whole variable domain GAGVSQSPSNKVTEKGKDVELRCDPISGHTALYWYRQSLGQGLEFLIYFQGNSAPDKSGLPSDRFSAERTGGSVSTLTIQRTQQEDSAVYLCASTSTDTQYFGPGTRLTVL.

The chain is built from TRBV30 and TRBJ2-3; 9 nucleotides align to TRBD2. Germline assignment: CDR1 GTSNPN and CDR2 SVGIG (reference sequence). The J segment lost 0 bases and the V segment lost 4 bases, leaving 2 bases of the junction unmatched. This CDR3 contains 14 residues. This chain's CDR3 is CAWTSGTSTDTQYF. In nucleotides, the CDR3 is TGTGCCTGGACTAGCGGGACTAGCACAGATACGCAGTATTTT.

The chain is built from TRBV10-3 and TRBJ2-2; unclear D gene. The CDR3 is 16 amino acids. Germline V gene data show CDR1 as ENHRY and CDR2 as SYGVKD. V dropped 5 bases and J dropped 2 bases, with 15 bases sitting between them. The CDR3 here is CAISRLARDNTGELFF. Written as DNA, the CDR3 is TGTGCCATCAGTCGACTCGCTAGGGATAACACCGGGGAGCTGTTTTTT.

There are a few counts of this clone. This sequence joins TRBV5-1 and TRBJ1-2; 9 bases line up with TRBD1. The germline V gene encodes CDR1 SGHRS and CDR2 YFSETQ. V was pared by 8 bases and J by 8 bases, with 10 bases of the junction left unmatched. The CDR3 covers 13 residues. The CDR3 loop is CASQPMTGGGYTF. CDR3 nucleotide sequence: TGCGCCAGTCAACCCATGACAGGGGGAGGCTACACCTTC.

The sample holds a few counts of this clone. V usage is TRBV4-1 and J usage is TRBJ2-5; D is perhaps TRBD2 (5 bases). The CDR3 is 14 residues long. Germline V gene data show CDR1 as MGHRA and CDR2 as YSYEKL. V was pared by 0 bases and J by 4 bases, with 9 bases between. This CDR3 reads CASSQEGVGETQYF. In DNA form, the CDR3 reads TGCGCCAGCAGCCAAGAGGGAGTAGGAGAGACCCAGTACTTC.

This chain joins TRBV30 and TRBJ1-1; the D is unclear. CDR3 length: 11 amino acids. With 5 bases removed from V and 1 base from J, the gap between germline ends came to 5 bases. Germline lookup yields CDR1 GTSNPN and CDR2 SVGIG (reference sequence). The CDR3 loop reads CAWGSNTEAFF. The CDR3 region has the DNA TGTGCCTGGGGGTCGAACACTGAAGCTTTCTTT.

The V and J genes are TRBV2 and TRBJ1-2; D unclear. The CDR3 covers 12 residues. V was pared by 4 bases and J by 10 bases, with 13 bases between. Looked up from germline, CDR1 is SNHLY and CDR2 is FYNNEI. In DNA, the CDR3 is TGTGCCAGCAGTGTGCAGGCCCTAGCCTACACCTTC. Protein product: CASSVQALAYTF.

V usage is TRBV7-2 and J usage is TRBJ1-3; the D is unclear. The length of the CDR3 is 14 residues. Germline V CDR1 and CDR2: SGHTA, FQGNSA. V lost 4 bases, J lost 2 bases, and 9 bases lay in between. This chain's CDR3 is CASSSGTTGNTIYF. CDR3 bases: TGTGCCAGCAGCTCAGGAACTACTGGAAACACCATATATTTT.

The J gene is TRBJ2-3, the V gene TRBV18; perhaps TRBD1 as D (6 bases). This CDR3 is 13 amino acids long. Germline V lookup: CDR1 KGHSH, CDR2 LQKENI. V was pared by 3 bases and J by 3 bases, with 7 bases between. CDR3 nucleotides: TGTGCCAGCTCACCGGACAGTACAGATACGCAGTATTTT. Translating it yields CASSPDSTDTQYF.

V is TRBV6-4 and J is TRBJ2-2; possibly TRBD2 for D (6 bases). The ends were cut back, 4 bases at V and 3 bases at J, with 6 bases in the middle. Germline V gene data show CDR1 as MRHNA and CDR2 as SNTAGT. The length of the CDR3 is 13 residues. DNA of the CDR3: TGTGCCAGCAGTGCGGGAGACACCGGGGAGCTGTTTTTT. Its protein product is CASSAGDTGELFF.

The J gene is TRBJ2-1, the V gene TRBV18; D is perhaps TRBD2 (5 bases). CDR3 size: 13 residues. From germline, CDR1 is KGHSH and CDR2 LQKENI. Between the trimmed V and J ends, which lost 4 bases and 9 bases, there was a span of 13 bases. The CDR3: CASSLGEGGEQFF. The CDR3 bases are TGTGCCAGCTCACTAGGAGAGGGTGGTGAGCAGTTCTTC. Together with reference TRBV18 and TRBJ2-1, the CDR3 gives the full variable domain: NAGVMQNPRHLVRRRGQEARLRCSPMKGHSHVYWYRQLPEEGLKFMVYLQKENIIDESGMPKERFSAEFPKEGPSILRIQQVVRGDSAAYFCASSLGEGGEQFFGPGTRLTVL.

This chain joins TRBV23-1 and TRBJ2-1; D not resolved. TRBV23-1 is annotated as an ORF whose role is uncertain. The V end lost 8 bases, the J end lost 4 bases, and 21 bases lay between the germline ends. CDR3 length: 16 residues. CDR3 protein: CASSPRCPNGYNEQFF. CDR3 in DNA: TGCGCCAGCTCCCCGCGGTGCCCGAACGGGTACAATGAGCAGTTCTTC.

This clone is categorized as medium-sized. The chain combines TRBV10-3 with TRBJ1-2; 7 positions match TRBD1. Looked up from germline, CDR1 is ENHRY and CDR2 is SYGVKD. After removal of 6 bases from V and 1 base from J, the junction contained 5 bases not matched to a gene. This CDR3 spans 14 amino acids. CDR3 sequence (DNA): TGTGCCATCAGCCCGGGACAGCATAACTATGGCTACACCTTC. Translated: CAISPGQHNYGYTF.

V usage is TRBV7-9 and J usage is TRBJ1-2; D gene ambiguous. The length of the CDR3 is 11 residues. Trimming removed 0 bases at V and 5 bases at J, with 1 base between. Germline CDR1 and CDR2: SEHNR and FQNEAQ (reference sequence). The CDR3 loop is CASSLAYGYTF. CDR3 DNA sequence: TGTGCCAGCAGCTTAGCTTATGGCTACACCTTC.

The J gene is TRBJ2-5, the V gene TRBV7-2; TRBD1 aligns across 7 bases. CDR1 and CDR2 (germline): SGHTA, FQGNSA. The V gene end was trimmed by 5 bases and the J gene end by 4 bases; junction bases not matched to a gene: 4. The CDR3 loop spans 13 amino acids. Written as DNA, the CDR3 is TGTGCCAGCAGCCAGGGGGTCGGAGAGACCCAGTACTTC. It codes for CASSQGVGETQYF.

This clone is medium-sized by share. CDR3 sequence: CASSLGDRVYEQYF. The CDR3 DNA is TGTGCCAGCAGCTTAGGGGACAGGGTTTACGAGCAGTACTTC. The V call is TRBV11-2, the J call TRBJ2-7; 9 nucleotides align to TRBD1. CDR3 size: 14 residues. The V segment lost 1 base and the J segment 4 bases; nucleotides outside the gene matches: 2. The germline CDR1 and CDR2 sequences are SGHAT and FQNNGV.

J is TRBJ1-3 and V is TRBV6-5; no clear D gene. V lost 6 bases and J 8 bases, leaving 14 bases between the germline ends. From germline, CDR1 is MNHEY and CDR2 SVGAGI. The CDR3 runs 13 residues. CDR3 bases: TGTGCCAGCAGCGATAATGGGGATCACACCATATATTTT. Translation: CASSDNGDHTIYF.

The J gene is TRBJ2-7, the V gene TRBV18; D is unresolved. Germline values: CDR1 KGHSH, CDR2 LQKENI. This CDR3 spans 14 amino acids. Trimming shortened V by 2 bases and J by 1 base, and 9 bases separated the two germline ends. CDR3 amino acids: CASSPSPNSYEQYF. The CDR3 nucleotides read TGTGCCAGCTCACCATCTCCAAATTCCTACGAGCAGTACTTC.

This rearrangement joins TRBV5-4 to TRBJ2-3; 12 positions match TRBD2. With 4 bases clipped from V and 2 bases from J, the junction kept 8 bases outside the gene matches. CDR1 and CDR2 from the germline V gene are SGHNT and YYREEE (reference sequence). The CDR3 covers 17 residues. The DNA for the CDR3 is TGTGCCAGCAGCGTACCCGGGACTAGCGGGCCCACAGATACGCAGTATTTT. Protein: CASSVPGTSGPTDTQYF.

The chain combines TRBV9 with TRBJ2-5, with D possibly TRBD1 on 5 matching bases. CDR1 and CDR2 from the germline V gene are SGDLS and YYNGEE. The germline V and J ends were trimmed by 1 base and 3 bases, with 10 bases remaining between them. CDR3 size: 14 residues. The CDR3 is CASSVRGGEETQYF. The CDR3 DNA reads TGTGCCAGCAGCGTAAGGGGTGGGGAAGAGACCCAGTACTTC.

There are a few counts of this clone. The V and J genes are TRBV5-4 and TRBJ1-3, with D unresolved. Germline V gives CDR1 SGHNT, CDR2 YYREEE (reference sequence). The CDR3 consists of 13 residues. Trimming cost V 0 bases and J 7 bases, with 8 bases left between them. As DNA, the CDR3 is TGTGCCAGCAGCTTGGACGCCGCGAACACCATATATTTT. Protein product: CASSLDAANTIYF.

This clone was recorded a few times. CDR3 in DNA: TGCAGCGGACTAACATTTGAGCAGTTCTTC. This sequence encodes CSGLTFEQFF. The chain carries TRBV29-1 and TRBJ2-1; perhaps TRBD2 as D (5 bases). The length of the CDR3 is 10 residues. Trimming stripped 7 bases from V and 9 bases from J, with 10 bases between. Germline V gene data show CDR1 as SQVTM and CDR2 as ANQGSEA.

This chain uses TRBV5-1 with TRBJ2-1, with D possibly being TRBD1 or TRBD2 (5 bases each). This CDR3 spans 15 amino acids. CDR1 and CDR2 (germline): SGHRS, YFSETQ. V lost 3 bases, J lost 10 bases, and 20 bases lay in between. In DNA, the CDR3 is TGCGCCAGCAGCTCCATCGGAGGACCTAGGGACGAGCAGTTCTTC. This codes for CASSSIGGPRDEQFF.

The V gene is TRBV18, the J gene TRBJ1-5, with D tentatively TRBD1 (5 bases). The CDR3 loop spans 13 amino acids. Trimming took 4 bases from V and 5 from J, leaving 9 bases between them. CDR1 is KGHSH and CDR2 is LQKENI in the germline V gene. CDR3 region: CASSLGTHQPQHF. DNA of the CDR3: TGTGCCAGCTCACTGGGGACTCATCAGCCCCAGCATTTT. The variable domain in full, completed from reference TRBV18 and TRBJ1-5, reads NAGVMQNPRHLVRRRGQEARLRCSPMKGHSHVYWYRQLPEEGLKFMVYLQKENIIDESGMPKERFSAEFPKEGPSILRIQQVVRGDSAAYFCASSLGTHQPQHFGDGTRLSIL.

This chain joins TRBV6-1 and TRBJ2-7, with 7 nucleotides matching TRBD1. Losses at the gene ends were 5 bases for V and 4 bases for J; bases not matched to a gene: 8. In germline, CDR1 is MNHNS, CDR2 SASEGT. This CDR3 has 14 amino acids. The CDR3 DNA sequence: TGTGCCAGCAGTAACAGGGGTTATGAATACGAGCAGTACTTC. Its protein product is CASSNRGYEYEQYF.